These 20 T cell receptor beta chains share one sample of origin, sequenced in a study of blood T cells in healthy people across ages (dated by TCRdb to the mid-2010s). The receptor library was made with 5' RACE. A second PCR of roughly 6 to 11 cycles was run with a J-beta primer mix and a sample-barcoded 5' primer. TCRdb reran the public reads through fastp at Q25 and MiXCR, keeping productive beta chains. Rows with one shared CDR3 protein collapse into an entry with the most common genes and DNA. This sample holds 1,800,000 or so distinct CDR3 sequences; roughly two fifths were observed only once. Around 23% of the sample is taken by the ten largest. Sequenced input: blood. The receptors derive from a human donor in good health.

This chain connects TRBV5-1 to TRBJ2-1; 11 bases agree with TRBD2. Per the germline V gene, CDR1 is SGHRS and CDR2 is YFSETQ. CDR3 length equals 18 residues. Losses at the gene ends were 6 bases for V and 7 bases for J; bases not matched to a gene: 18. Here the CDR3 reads CASTPYGHSGGAINEQFF. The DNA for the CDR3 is TGCGCCAGCACCCCATATGGCCATAGCGGGGGGGCCATAAATGAGCAGTTCTTC.

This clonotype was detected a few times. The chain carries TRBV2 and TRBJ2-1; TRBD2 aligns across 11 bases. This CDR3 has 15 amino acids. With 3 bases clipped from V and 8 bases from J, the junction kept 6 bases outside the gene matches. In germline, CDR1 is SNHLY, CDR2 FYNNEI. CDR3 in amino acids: CASSDPTSGAYEQFF. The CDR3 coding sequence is TGTGCCAGCAGTGACCCGACTAGCGGGGCGTATGAGCAGTTCTTC.

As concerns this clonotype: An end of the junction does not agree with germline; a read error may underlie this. The chain's CDR3 is CATSARDRYGYTF. The CDR3 DNA is TGTGCCACTAGTGCCCGGGACAGATACGGCTACACCTTC. The V call is TRBV24-1, the J call TRBJ1-2; TRBD1 matches at 7 bases. Germline CDR1 is KGHDR and CDR2 is SFDVKD. The CDR3 has 13 residues.

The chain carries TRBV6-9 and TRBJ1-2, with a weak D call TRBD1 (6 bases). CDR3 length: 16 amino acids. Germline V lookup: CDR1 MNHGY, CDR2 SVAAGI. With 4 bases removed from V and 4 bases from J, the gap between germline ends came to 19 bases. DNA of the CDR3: TGTGCCAGCAGTTTAATCAGGGGCCAGGTCGGCTATGGCTACACCTTC. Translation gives CASSLIRGQVGYGYTF.

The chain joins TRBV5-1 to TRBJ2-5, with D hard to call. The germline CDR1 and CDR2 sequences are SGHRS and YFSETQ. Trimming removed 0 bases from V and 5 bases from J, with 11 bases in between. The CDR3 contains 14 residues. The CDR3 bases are TGCGCCAGCAGCTTGGCCTTTAGGCCGGAGACCCAGTACTTC. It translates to CASSLAFRPETQYF.

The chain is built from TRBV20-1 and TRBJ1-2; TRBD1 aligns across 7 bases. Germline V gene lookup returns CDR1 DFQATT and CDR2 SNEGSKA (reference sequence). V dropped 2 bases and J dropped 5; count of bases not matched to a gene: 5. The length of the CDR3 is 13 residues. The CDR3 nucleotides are TGCAGTGCTAGAAAGACAGGGAGTTATGGCTACACCTTC. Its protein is CSARKTGSYGYTF.

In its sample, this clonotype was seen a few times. The CDR3 DNA reads TGTGCCAGCAGCGTCATACCTAGCGGGGGATCGTACGAGCAGTACTTC. This sequence encodes CASSVIPSGGSYEQYF. V is TRBV7-8 and J is TRBJ2-5; 10 nucleotides match TRBD2. Gene TRBJ2-7 matches the end of the DNA better, so the J call may be wrong. The CDR3 has 16 amino acids. Germline V gene data show CDR1 as SGHVS and CDR2 as FQNEAQ.

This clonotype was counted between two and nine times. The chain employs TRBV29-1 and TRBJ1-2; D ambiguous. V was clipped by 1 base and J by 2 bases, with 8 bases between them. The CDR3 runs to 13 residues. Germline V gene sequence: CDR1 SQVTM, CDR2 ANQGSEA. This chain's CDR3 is CSVEGYRNYGYTF. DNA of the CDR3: TGCAGCGTTGAAGGGTACAGAAACTATGGCTACACCTTC.

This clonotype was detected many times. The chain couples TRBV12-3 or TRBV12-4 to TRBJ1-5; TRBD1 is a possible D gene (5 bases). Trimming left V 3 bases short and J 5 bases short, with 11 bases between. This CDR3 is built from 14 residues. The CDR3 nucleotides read TGTGCCAGCAGTTTTGGGGGTATCGATCAGCCCCAGCATTTT. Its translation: CASSFGGIDQPQHF.

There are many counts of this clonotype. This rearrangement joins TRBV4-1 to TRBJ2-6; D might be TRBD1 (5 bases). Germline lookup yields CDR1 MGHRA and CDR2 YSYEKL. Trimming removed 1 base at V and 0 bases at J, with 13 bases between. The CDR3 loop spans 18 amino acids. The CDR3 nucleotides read TGCGCCAGCAGCCAAGGGGGCGTCCGGAGCTCTGGGGCCAACGTCCTGACTTTC. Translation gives CASSQGGVRSSGANVLTF.

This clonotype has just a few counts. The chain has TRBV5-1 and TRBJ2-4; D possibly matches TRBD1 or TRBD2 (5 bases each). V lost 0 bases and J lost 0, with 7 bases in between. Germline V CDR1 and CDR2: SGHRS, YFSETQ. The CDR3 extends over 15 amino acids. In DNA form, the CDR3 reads TGCGCCAGCAGCTTGGACGGGGCAGCCAAAAACATTCAGTACTTC. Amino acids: CASSLDGAAKNIQYF.

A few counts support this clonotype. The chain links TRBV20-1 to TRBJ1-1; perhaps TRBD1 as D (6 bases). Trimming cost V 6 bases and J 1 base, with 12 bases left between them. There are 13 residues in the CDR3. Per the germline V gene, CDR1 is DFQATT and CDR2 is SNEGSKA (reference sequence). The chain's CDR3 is CSAQDRKNTEAFF. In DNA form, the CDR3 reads TGCAGTGCCCAAGACAGGAAGAACACTGAAGCTTTCTTT.

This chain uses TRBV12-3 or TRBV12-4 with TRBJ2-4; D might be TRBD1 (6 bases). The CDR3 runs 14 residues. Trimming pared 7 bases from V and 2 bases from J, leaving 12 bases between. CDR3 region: CASTIRDTKNIQYF. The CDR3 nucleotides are TGTGCCAGCACCATCCGGGACACCAAAAACATTCAGTACTTC.

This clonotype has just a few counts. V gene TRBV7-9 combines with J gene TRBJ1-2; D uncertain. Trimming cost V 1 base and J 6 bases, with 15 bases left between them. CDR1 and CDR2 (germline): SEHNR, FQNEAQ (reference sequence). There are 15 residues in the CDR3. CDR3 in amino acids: CASSLDEHIRDGYTF. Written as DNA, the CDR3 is TGTGCCAGCAGCTTAGATGAACATATCAGAGATGGCTACACCTTC.

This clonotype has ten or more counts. This CDR3 is CASSLGTGDYSYEQYF. CDR3 coding DNA: TGCGCCAGCAGCTTGGGGACAGGGGACTATAGCTACGAGCAGTACTTC. The chain combines TRBV5-1 with TRBJ2-4, with TRBD1 identical over 9 bases. The DNA end lines up better with TRBJ2-7; the J call may be wrong. The V gene's germline CDR1 is SGHRS and CDR2 YFSETQ. The CDR3 loop spans 16 amino acids.

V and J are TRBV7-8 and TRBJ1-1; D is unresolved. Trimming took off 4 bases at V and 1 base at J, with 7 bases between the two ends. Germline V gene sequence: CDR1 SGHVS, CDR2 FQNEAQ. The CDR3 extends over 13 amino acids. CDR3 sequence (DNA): TGTGCCAGCAGCTGGTCAGAGAACACTGAAGCTTTCTTT. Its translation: CASSWSENTEAFF.

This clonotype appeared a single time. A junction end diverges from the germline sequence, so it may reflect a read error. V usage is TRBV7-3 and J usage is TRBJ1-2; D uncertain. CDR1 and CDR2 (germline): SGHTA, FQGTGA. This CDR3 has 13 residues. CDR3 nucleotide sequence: TGTGCCAGCAGCTTCCGGGCCAACTGTGGCTACACCTTC. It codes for CASSFRANCGYTF.

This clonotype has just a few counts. DNA for the CDR3: TGTGCCTGGGCCTCTCTAGGCAATGAGCAGTTCTTC. Encoded protein: CAWASLGNEQFF. The V and J genes are TRBV30 and TRBJ2-1, with no clear D. The V end was cut by 5 bases, the J end by 6 bases, with 11 bases between. The CDR3 runs 12 residues. The germline V gene has CDR1 GTSNPN and CDR2 SVGIG (reference sequence).

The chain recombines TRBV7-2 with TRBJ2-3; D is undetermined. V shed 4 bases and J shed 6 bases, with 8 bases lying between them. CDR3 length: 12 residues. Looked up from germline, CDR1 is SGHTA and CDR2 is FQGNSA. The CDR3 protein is CASSSLEDTQYF. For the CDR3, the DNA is TGTGCCAGCAGCTCCTTAGAGGATACGCAGTATTTT.

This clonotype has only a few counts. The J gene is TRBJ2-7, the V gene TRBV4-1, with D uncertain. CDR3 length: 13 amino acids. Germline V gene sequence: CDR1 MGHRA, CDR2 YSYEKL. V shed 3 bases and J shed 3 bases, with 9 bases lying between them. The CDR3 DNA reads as TGCGCCAGCAGCCAGATGCACGGCTACGAGCAGTACTTC. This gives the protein CASSQMHGYEQYF.